The TCR beta chain described here comes from a study of T cells in Graves' hyperthyroidism and ophthalmopathy. Study observations and caveats: The model forecast ophthalmopathy, anticipating it by a median approximately 6 months before onset. Blood also contained most expanded thyroid clonotypes above 0.001.

Per the germline V gene, CDR1 is SGHAT and CDR2 is FQNNGV. V was pared by 2 bases and J by 2 bases, with 12 bases of the junction left unmatched. CDR3 length: 18 residues. This clonotype showed up many times. The antigen is undetermined. It was RNA transcripts that yielded the amplified TCR beta CDR3 regions. During a first-round RT-PCR of the TCR CDR3, the HTBI primer set was used. TCRdb re-called the multiplex PCR reads with MiXCR, one entry per CDR3 protein. The table lists about 600,000 distinct CDR3 sequences, approximately 15% of them singletons. The rearrangement joins TRBV11-2 to TRBJ2-1; TRBD1 agrees at 7 bases. This sequence was found in a woman aged 40 to 50 with Graves' ophthalmopathy. The specimen sequenced was blood. The CDR3 DNA reads TGTGCCAGCAGCTTATCTTCCCTTAGACAGGGAACCTACAATGAGCAGTTCTTC. Protein product: CASSLSSLRQGTYNEQFF.